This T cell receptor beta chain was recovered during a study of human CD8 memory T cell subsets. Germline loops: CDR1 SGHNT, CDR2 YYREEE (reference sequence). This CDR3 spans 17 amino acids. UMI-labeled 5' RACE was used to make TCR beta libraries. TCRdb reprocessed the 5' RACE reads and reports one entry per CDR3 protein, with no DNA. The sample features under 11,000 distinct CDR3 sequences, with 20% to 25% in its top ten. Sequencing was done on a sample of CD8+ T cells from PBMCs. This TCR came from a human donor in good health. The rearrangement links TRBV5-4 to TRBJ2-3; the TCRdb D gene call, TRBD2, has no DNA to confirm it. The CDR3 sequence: CASSLLLANRRTDTQYF. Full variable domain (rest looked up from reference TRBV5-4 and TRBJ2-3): ETGVTQSPTHLIKTRGQQVTLRCSSQSGHNTVSWYQQALGQGPQFIFQYYREEENGRGNFPPRFSGLQFPNYSSELNVNALELDDSALYLCASSLLLANRRTDTQYFGPGTRLTVL.